A selection of T cell receptor beta chains follows, all from one sample in a study of naive and memory T cell subsets. TCRdb redid the calling of the UMI-ligation and nested PCR reads with MiXCR, one entry per CDR3 protein. Among more than 20,000 distinct CDR3 sequences listed, 5.5% to 7.5% were seen once. The sequencing here drew on skin, taken from a tuberculin skin test site. These receptors all come from an adult in good health. CDR3s include the opening cysteine and the closing phenylalanine or tryptophan. Each record gives: V gene, clone size, J gene, D gene, CDR3 protein, CDR3 DNA. The D gene is left open where the match is weak. A row's size may be missing; if present it is once, few, many or a size class.

v_call: TRBV18; clone_size: few; j_call: TRBJ1-1; d_call: .; cdr3_aa: CASSPQHTEAFF; cdr3_nt: TGTGCCAGCTCACCACAGCACACTGAAGCTTTCTTT
v_call: TRBV7-3; clone_size: many; j_call: TRBJ2-3; d_call: .; cdr3_aa: CASSLFYGDTQYF; cdr3_nt: TGTGCCAGCAGCTTATTTTATGGAGATACGCAGTATTTT
v_call: TRBV7-3; clone_size: .; j_call: TRBJ1-3; d_call: .; cdr3_aa: CASSPSPGNTIYF; cdr3_nt: TGTGCCAGCAGCCCCTCCCCTGGGAACACCATATATTTT
v_call: TRBV6-6; clone_size: many; j_call: TRBJ2-5; d_call: .; cdr3_aa: CASSDQGVSQETQYF; cdr3_nt: TGTGCCAGCAGTGACCAGGGTGTTTCACAAGAGACCCAGTACTTC
v_call: TRBV20-1; clone_size: many; j_call: TRBJ2-7; d_call: TRBD2; cdr3_aa: CSADTSAGDSYEQYF; cdr3_nt: TGCAGTGCCGACACTAGCGCCGGGGATTCCTACGAGCAGTACTTC
v_call: TRBV20-1; clone_size: few; j_call: TRBJ2-5; d_call: .; cdr3_aa: CSAETRSAQETQYF; cdr3_nt: TGCAGTGCCGAGACTAGGTCGGCTCAAGAGACCCAGTACTTC
v_call: TRBV9; clone_size: many; j_call: TRBJ2-3; d_call: TRBD2; cdr3_aa: CASSETSGRLTDTQYF; cdr3_nt: TGTGCCAGCAGCGAGACTAGCGGGAGACTCACAGATACGCAGTATTTT
v_call: TRBV5-1; clone_size: many; j_call: TRBJ1-1; d_call: .; cdr3_aa: CASSVQPEGTEAFF; cdr3_nt: TGCGCCAGCAGCGTTCAGCCGGAGGGGACTGAAGCTTTCTTT
v_call: TRBV20-1; clone_size: many; j_call: TRBJ2-7; d_call: TRBD1; cdr3_aa: CSARDIGQGAAYEQYF; cdr3_nt: TGCAGTGCTAGAGATATTGGACAGGGGGCCGCCTACGAGCAGTACTTC
v_call: TRBV6-1; clone_size: .; j_call: TRBJ1-3; d_call: .; cdr3_aa: CASRNSLQTSGNTIYF; cdr3_nt: TGTGCCAGCAGGAACAGCCTACAGACCTCTGGAAACACCATATATTTT
v_call: TRBV7-9; clone_size: many; j_call: TRBJ2-7; d_call: .; cdr3_aa: CASSSLESYEQYF; cdr3_nt: TGTGCCAGCAGCTCCTTGGAGTCCTACGAGCAGTACTTC
v_call: TRBV4-3; clone_size: medium-sized; j_call: TRBJ2-1; d_call: .; cdr3_aa: CASSERAGNEQFF; cdr3_nt: TGCGCCAGCAGCGAGCGCGCAGGCAATGAGCAGTTCTTC
v_call: TRBV20-1; clone_size: medium-sized; j_call: TRBJ1-5; d_call: TRBD1; cdr3_aa: CSAPGQGVYQPQHF; cdr3_nt: TGCAGTGCTCCCGGACAGGGCGTCTATCAGCCCCAGCATTTT
v_call: TRBV7-3; clone_size: few; j_call: TRBJ1-2; d_call: .; cdr3_aa: CASSLNRYLTAYGYTF; cdr3_nt: TGTGCCAGCAGCTTAAATCGTTATCTAACGGCCTATGGCTACACCTTC
v_call: TRBV14; clone_size: many; j_call: TRBJ2-3; d_call: .; cdr3_aa: CASSQIRAQTDTQYF; cdr3_nt: TGTGCCAGCAGCCAAATCCGGGCGCAGACAGATACGCAGTATTTT
v_call: TRBV5-1; clone_size: few; j_call: TRBJ1-1; d_call: TRBD1; cdr3_aa: CASSFGDRGGVTEAFF; cdr3_nt: TGCGCCAGCAGCTTTGGAGACAGGGGGGGTGTCACTGAAGCTTTCTTT
v_call: TRBV4-2; clone_size: few; j_call: TRBJ1-1; d_call: .; cdr3_aa: CASSQGDGVGTEAFF; cdr3_nt: TGTGCCAGCAGCCAAGGGGATGGGGTGGGTACTGAAGCTTTCTTT
v_call: TRBV7-8; clone_size: .; j_call: TRBJ1-6; d_call: TRBD1; cdr3_aa: CASSLADRAGSPLHF; cdr3_nt: TGTGCCAGCAGCTTAGCCGACAGGGCGGGTTCACCCCTCCACTTT
v_call: TRBV6-2/TRBV6-3; clone_size: .; j_call: TRBJ1-5; d_call: .; cdr3_aa: CASSQIRQTPGPQHF; cdr3_nt: TGTGCCAGCAGTCAGATCCGACAGACACCGGGACCCCAGCATTTT
v_call: TRBV6-5; clone_size: few; j_call: TRBJ2-7; d_call: TRBD1; cdr3_aa: CASRDRGGEQYF; cdr3_nt: TGTGCCAGCAGGGACAGGGGAGGGGAGCAGTACTTC
v_call: TRBV18; clone_size: many; j_call: TRBJ2-1; d_call: TRBD2; cdr3_aa: CASSPPKLAENNEQFF; cdr3_nt: TGTGCCAGCTCACCACCGAAACTAGCGGAAAACAATGAGCAGTTCTTC
v_call: TRBV11-1; clone_size: many; j_call: TRBJ2-7; d_call: .; cdr3_aa: CASSPGVGAYEQYF; cdr3_nt: TGTGCCAGCAGCCCAGGCGTGGGGGCCTACGAGCAGTACTTC